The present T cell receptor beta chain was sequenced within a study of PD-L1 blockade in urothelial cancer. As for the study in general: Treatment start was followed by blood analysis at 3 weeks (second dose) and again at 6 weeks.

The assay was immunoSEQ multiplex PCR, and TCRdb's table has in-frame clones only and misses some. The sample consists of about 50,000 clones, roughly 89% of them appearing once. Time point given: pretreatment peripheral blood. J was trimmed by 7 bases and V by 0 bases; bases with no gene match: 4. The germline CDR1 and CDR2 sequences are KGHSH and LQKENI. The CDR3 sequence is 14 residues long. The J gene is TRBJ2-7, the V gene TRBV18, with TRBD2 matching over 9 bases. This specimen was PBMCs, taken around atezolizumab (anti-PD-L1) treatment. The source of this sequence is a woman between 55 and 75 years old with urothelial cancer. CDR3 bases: TGTGCCAGCTCACCACCGGGGCGGGGGGGAGAGCAGTACTTC. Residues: CASSPPGRGGEQYF.